This T cell receptor beta chain came from a study of PD-1 blockade in classical Hodgkin lymphoma. Some clones are missing from TCRdb's copy, which holds only in-frame ones; the method was immunoSEQ multiplex PCR. The sample shows more than 70,000 clones, about nine tenths of them seen only once. Details on this clone: Its antigen is not known.

Study outcomes and limitations: Diversity similar to that of newly diagnosed patients was seen at baseline in complete responders.

Every single patient, without exception, relapsed after autologous stem cell transplantation, and brentuximab vedotin exposure varied. V lost 6 bases and J lost 8, with 16 bases in between. Germline values: CDR1 GTSNPN, CDR2 SVGIG (reference sequence). CDR3 length: 13 residues. Sequences were derived from peripheral blood mononuclear cells (PBMCs), sampled before the second cycle of nivolumab. The chain links TRBV30 to TRBJ1-4; D not certain. The sequence derives from a human donor with classical Hodgkin lymphoma. The CDR3 sequence is CACRALKGEKLFF. DNA of the CDR3: TGTGCCTGTAGGGCCCTCAAAGGGGAAAAACTGTTTTTT.